This TCR beta chain was obtained from a study of T cells expressing NK-cell markers. For each CDR3 protein, TCRdb gives one entry from its re-call of the 5' RACE reads, without DNA. In all, the sample yields hundreds of thousands of distinct CDR3 sequences. The CDR3 runs 17 residues. Per the germline V gene, CDR1 is LGHDT and CDR2 is YNNKEL (reference sequence). The rearrangement links TRBV3-1 to TRBJ1-3; TCRdb returns TRBD1, unconfirmable since there is no DNA. This TCR was recovered from a woman between 18 and 69 years old in good health. Specimen: blood T cells: a sorted CD56 or NKG2C T cell subset, CD4+ or CD8+ T cells, or bulk PBMC T cells (not recorded which). Here the CDR3 reads CASSPRDRTRSGNTIYF.